This T cell receptor (beta chain) was sequenced during a study of post-analysis software for immune sequencing data. Overall study context: Patients with relapsing-remitting, secondary progressive and progressive-relapsing multiple sclerosis courses were all represented.

General study findings and limits: Strong co-clustering by F measure was seen for same-batch samples. The normalized Chao1 diversity of multiple sclerosis patients was significantly lower than that of controls.

Tagging with unique molecular identifiers was a feature of the TCR beta cDNA libraries. Some 450,000 cDNA molecules were recovered from an input of roughly 0.85 to 10 million T cells. TCRdb re-called the PCR reads with MiXCR, one entry per CDR3 protein. In the table there are a few hundred thousand distinct CDR3 sequences, around 33% of which are singletons. This clonotype has just a few counts. What it recognizes is unknown. What was sequenced was blood. The clonotype was recovered from a girl aged 10-17 years with multiple sclerosis.

As DNA, the CDR3 is TGTGCCAGCAGCCTAGGGACTAGTGTTTTGGAGACCCAGTACTTC. It specifies CASSLGTSVLETQYF. The chain recombines TRBV7-6 with TRBJ2-5; 8 bases fit TRBD2. Germline-derived CDR1 and CDR2 are SGHVS and FNYEAQ. This CDR3 has 15 residues. V lost 5 bases, J lost 5 bases, and 10 bases stayed unmatched.